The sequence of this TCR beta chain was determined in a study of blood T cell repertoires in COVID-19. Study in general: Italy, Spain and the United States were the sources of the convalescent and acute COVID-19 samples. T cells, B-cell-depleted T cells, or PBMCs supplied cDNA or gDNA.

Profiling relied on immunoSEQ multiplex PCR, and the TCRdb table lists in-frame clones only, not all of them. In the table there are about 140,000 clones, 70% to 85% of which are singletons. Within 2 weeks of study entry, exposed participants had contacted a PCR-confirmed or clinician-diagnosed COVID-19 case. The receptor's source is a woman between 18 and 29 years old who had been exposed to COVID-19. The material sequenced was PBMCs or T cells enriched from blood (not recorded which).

The CDR3 nucleotides are TGTGCCAGCACCGAGGGGAGGCATGAGCAGTTCTTC. Translation: CASTEGRHEQFF. The genes are TRBV11-2 and TRBJ2-1; TRBD2 might be the D (6 bases). This CDR3 contains 12 residues. Per the germline V gene, CDR1 is SGHAT and CDR2 is FQNNGV. Deletions cut 7 bases from V and 8 bases from J, with 12 bases between.